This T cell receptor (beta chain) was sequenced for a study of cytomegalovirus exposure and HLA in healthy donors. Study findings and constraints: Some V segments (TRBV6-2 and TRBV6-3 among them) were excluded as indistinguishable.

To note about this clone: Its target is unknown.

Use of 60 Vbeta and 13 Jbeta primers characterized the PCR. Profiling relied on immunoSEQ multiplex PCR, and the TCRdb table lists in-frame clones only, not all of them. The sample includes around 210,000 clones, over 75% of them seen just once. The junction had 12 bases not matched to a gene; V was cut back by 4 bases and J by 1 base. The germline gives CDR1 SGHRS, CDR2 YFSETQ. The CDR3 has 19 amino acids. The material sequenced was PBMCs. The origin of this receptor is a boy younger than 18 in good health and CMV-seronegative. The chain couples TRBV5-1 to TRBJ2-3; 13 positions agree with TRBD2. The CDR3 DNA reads TGCGCCAGCAGCCAGGGGGGACTAGCGGGAAAAGTGGGCACAGATACGCAGTATTTT. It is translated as CASSQGGLAGKVGTDTQYF.